Listed below are T cell receptor beta chains from one sample, sequenced in a study of blood T cells in healthy people across ages. TCRdb independently ran MiXCR on the 5' RACE reads; one entry per CDR3 protein. This table holds about 1.8 million distinct CDR3 sequences, just under 50% found once. Specimen: blood. These receptors originate from a middle-aged woman in good health. Both conserved end residues are part of each CDR3. D genes are given only for firm matches. Some rows mark clone size as missing; the rest say once, few, many or name a class of expanded clone.

D gene,CDR3 length,V gene,J gene,clone size,CDR3 DNA,CDR3 protein
TRBD2,19,TRBV6-2/TRBV6-3,TRBJ2-5,.,TGTGCCAGCAGTTCCCTACACCCGAGACTAGCGGGGCCCCAAGAGACCCAGTACTTC,CASSSLHPRLAGPQETQYF
.,16,TRBV7-2,TRBJ2-3,few,TGTGCCAGCAGCTTGGCCGGGGGGCCTGCCACAGATACGCAGTATTTT,CASSLAGGPATDTQYF
TRBD1,15,TRBV15,TRBJ2-7,.,TGTGCCACCAGCGATCACAGGGACAGATCCTACGAGCAGTACTTC,CATSDHRDRSYEQYF
.,17,TRBV20-1,TRBJ2-1,.,TGCAGTGCTAGTCTGGGTAGTCCAGGGTTGAGGGGCAATGAGCAGTTCTTC,CSASLGSPGLRGNEQFF
.,15,TRBV6-6,TRBJ2-3,few,TGTGCCAGCAGTGTGTCCGCAATGAGCACAGATACGCAGTATTTT,CASSVSAMSTDTQYF
TRBD1,17,TRBV4-3,TRBJ2-3,.,TGCGCCAGCAGCCGCGTACTTGACAGGGCGACCACAGATACGCAGTATTTT,CASSRVLDRATTDTQYF
.,16,TRBV7-3,TRBJ2-1,few,TGTGCCAGCAGCTTAGGGCTAGGGACGACCTACAATGAGCAGTTCTTC,CASSLGLGTTYNEQFF
.,16,TRBV4-3,TRBJ2-1,few,TGCGCCAGCAGCCAAGATCTGAGGGGCCTTAACAATGAGCAGTTCTTC,CASSQDLRGLNNEQFF
TRBD1,13,TRBV20-1,TRBJ2-5,.,TGCAGTACTAATGTCAGGGGGCAGGAGACCCAGTACTTC,CSTNVRGQETQYF
.,13,TRBV4-2,TRBJ1-4,.,TGTGCCAGCAGCCAAGATTCTAGGGAAAAACTGTTTTTT,CASSQDSREKLFF
.,12,TRBV7-2,TRBJ1-2,.,TGTGCCAGCACCTTCTCCCGGGATGGCTACACCTTC,CASTFSRDGYTF
.,11,TRBV6-5,TRBJ2-1,.,TGTGCCAGCAGTTACTCGGGGCAGCGGTTCTTC,CASSYSGQRFF
TRBD2,15,TRBV2,TRBJ2-1,few,TGTGCCAGCAGTCAAAGCGGGGGGGCAAGTAATGAGCAGTTCTTC,CASSQSGGASNEQFF
TRBD1,18,TRBV7-9,TRBJ1-1,.,TGTGCCAGCAGCTTAGCGGGGCGTCGGGGGACAGCAAACACTGAAGCTTTCTTT,CASSLAGRRGTANTEAFF
.,14,TRBV5-1,TRBJ1-2,.,TGCGCCAGCAGCTTGGGGGCCGGCTACGATGGCTACACCTTC,CASSLGAGYDGYTF
TRBD1,16,TRBV6-2/TRBV6-3,TRBJ2-4,.,TGTGCCAGCAATCGACCGACAGGGGCGGATATGAACATTCAGTACTTC,CASNRPTGADMNIQYF
TRBD2,20,TRBV20-1,TRBJ2-1,.,TGCAGTGCTAGAGGGCGGCTAGCGGGGGGGTCCACGATCTTAACTCCCGAGCAGTTCTTC,CSARGRLAGGSTILTPEQFF
.,15,TRBV27,TRBJ1-5,.,TGTGCCAGCAGTTTAGGGACGCCTGGCAATCAGCCCCAGCATTTT,CASSLGTPGNQPQHF
.,15,TRBV7-2,TRBJ1-2,.,TGTGCCAGCAGCTTAGGGGGCGAGGGAGGAACTGGCTACACCTTC,CASSLGGEGGTGYTF
TRBD1,16,TRBV5-1,TRBJ2-6,.,TGCGCCAGCAGCTCGGACAGGGGAGCTGGGGCCAACGTCCTGACTTTC,CASSSDRGAGANVLTF
TRBD1,15,TRBV6-5,TRBJ2-1,.,TGTGCCAGCAGGCCGGGGACAGGGGGTAAGAATGAGCAGTTCTTC,CASRPGTGGKNEQFF
TRBD1,17,TRBV27,TRBJ2-5,few,TGTGCCAGCAGCCTATGGACAGGGGCTGGGTACCAAGAGACCCAGTACTTC,CASSLWTGAGYQETQYF
TRBD2,14,TRBV10-3,TRBJ2-7,.,TGTGCCATCAGGGATACTAGCGGGGGGGGCGAGCAGTACTTC,CAIRDTSGGGEQYF
.,14,TRBV12-3/TRBV12-4,TRBJ2-5,.,TGTGCCAGCAGTTTAAAAAAGTCACAAGAGACCCAGTACTTC,CASSLKKSQETQYF
TRBD1,14,TRBV2,TRBJ2-3,.,TGTGCCGGGCAACAGGGGGCTTCTTCAGATACGCAGTATTTT,CAGQQGASSDTQYF
TRBD2,15,TRBV7-2,TRBJ2-1,.,TGTGCCAGCAGCTTAGGTCTCGATTCCCGGACTAGACGGTTCTTC,CASSLGLDSRTRRFF
TRBD1,16,TRBV2,TRBJ1-2,.,TGTGCCAGCAGCTACGACAGGGGCTATACTAACTATGGCTACACCTTC,CASSYDRGYTNYGYTF
TRBD1,15,TRBV28,TRBJ1-6,.,TGTGCCAGCAGTTTACAGCAGGGGGGCAATTCACCCCTCCACTTT,CASSLQQGGNSPLHF